Below, one T cell receptor (beta chain) is given with its context. Its antigen is currently unknown. V gave up 3 bases and J gave up 9 bases, with 11 bases separating them. Germline CDR1 is DFQATT and CDR2 is SNEGSKA (reference sequence). The CDR3 runs 11 residues. This sample was taken from a study of T cell responses to AZD1222 COVID-19 vaccine. Across the whole study: It was second doses at about 4 or about 12 weeks that were pooled.

Study-wide results and caveats: Possibly, clonal diversity was underestimated; donors were largely white British and included more females.

Generated by immunoSEQ multiplex PCR, the TCRdb table keeps only in-frame clones and is missing some. Seen here are 55,000 to 75,000 clones, about 90% observed once, and the top ten hold approximately 5.4%. The clonotype was recovered from an adult in good health. The rearrangement links TRBV20-1 to TRBJ2-5, with a tentative D call TRBD1 (5 bases). The sample in question was peripheral blood, obtained on day 0 of AZD1222 vaccination. This CDR3 is CSASREAAQYF. The CDR3 nucleotides read TGCAGTGCTAGCAGGGAAGCAGCCCAGTACTTC.